One and the same sample provided the 32 T cell receptor beta chains below, sequenced in a study of blood T cells in healthy people across ages. PCR was performed a second time for about 7 to 12 cycles using a sample-barcoded 5' primer and a J-beta primer mix. MiXCR was run by TCRdb on the 5' RACE reads, yielding one entry per CDR3 protein. The sample contains 1.4 million or so distinct CDR3 sequences, under 55% of which appear only once. Sample: blood. All receptors come from a woman aged 18-29 years in good health.

This rearrangement joins TRBV12-5 to TRBJ2-7; tentatively, D is TRBD1 (6 bases). CDR3 size: 17 residues. CDR1 is LGHNT and CDR2 is FRNRAP in the germline V gene. Trimming left V 1 base short and J 2 bases short, with 18 bases between. CDR3 nucleotides: TGTGCTAGTGGTTTGGGATCCCCGGGACAACCGACCTACGAGCAGTACTTC. This gives the protein CASGLGSPGQPTYEQYF.

The chain joins TRBV11-2 to TRBJ2-7, with D hard to call. The CDR3 covers 12 residues. The V end was cut by 5 bases, the J end by 6 bases, with 11 bases between. Germline V CDR1 and CDR2: SGHAT, FQNNGV. CDR3 in DNA: TGTGCCAGCAGCGCGAATCTTGGCGAGCAGTACTTC. It yields the protein CASSANLGEQYF.

The chain carries TRBV12-3 or TRBV12-4 and TRBJ2-1, with D unresolved. The V end was cut by 6 bases, the J end by 5 bases, with 14 bases between. The CDR3 runs to 14 residues. CDR3 residues: CASSRKTLNNEQFF. The CDR3 region has the DNA TGTGCCAGCAGCCGGAAGACCCTGAACAATGAGCAGTTCTTC.

In this sample, this clonotype turned up a few times. This sequence joins TRBV12-3 or TRBV12-4 and TRBJ2-7; D ambiguous. The CDR3 loop spans 14 amino acids. V shed 3 bases and J shed 3 bases, with 12 bases lying between them. The CDR3 coding sequence is TGTGCCAGCAGTTTCTGGGCGGACCTCTACGAGCAGTACTTC. This sequence encodes CASSFWADLYEQYF.

The rearrangement links TRBV20-1 to TRBJ1-5; D may be TRBD1 (6 bases). With 2 bases removed from V and 0 bases from J, the gap between germline ends came to 11 bases. CDR1 and CDR2 from the germline V gene are DFQATT and SNEGSKA (reference sequence). The CDR3 is made up of 15 amino acids. Here the CDR3 DNA reads TGCAGTGCTAGAACCGGGACAAATAGCAATCAGCCCCAGCATTTT. Its protein product is CSARTGTNSNQPQHF.

The chain has TRBV18 and TRBJ2-3; D perhaps matches TRBD2 (5 bases). CDR1 is KGHSH, CDR2 LQKENI, per germline. Trimming removed 6 bases at V and 3 bases at J, with 13 bases between. This CDR3 has 14 amino acids. Here the CDR3 reads CASSMDFYTDTQYF. The CDR3 DNA reads TGTGCCAGCTCTATGGACTTTTATACAGATACGCAGTATTTT. The variable domain in full, with the rest retrieved from reference TRBV18 and TRBJ2-3, is NAGVMQNPRHLVRRRGQEARLRCSPMKGHSHVYWYRQLPEEGLKFMVYLQKENIIDESGMPKERFSAEFPKEGPSILRIQQVVRGDSAAYFCASSMDFYTDTQYFGPGTRLTVL.

The chain employs TRBV12-3 or TRBV12-4 and TRBJ2-5; D gene ambiguous. The CDR3 is 16 residues long. V was pared by 4 bases and J by 0 bases, with 15 bases between. The chain's CDR3 is CASSSLPHKYQETQYF. The CDR3 region has the DNA TGTGCCAGCAGTTCCCTTCCCCACAAGTACCAAGAGACCCAGTACTTC.

V and J are TRBV10-2 and TRBJ2-7, with unresolved D. The CDR3 loop spans 12 amino acids. The germline CDR1 and CDR2 sequences are WSHSY and SAAADI. V lost 6 bases and J lost 4, with 10 bases in between. The CDR3 DNA reads as TGCGCCAGCAGAGGAACAGAGTACGAGCAGTACTTC. It encodes CASRGTEYEQYF.

V is TRBV10-3 and J is TRBJ2-5; D is perhaps TRBD1 (6 bases). The CDR3 runs to 17 residues. Trimming left V 3 bases short and J 11 bases short, with 28 bases between. CDR1 is ENHRY and CDR2 is SYGVKD in the germline V gene. The CDR3 sequence: CAISERTALSINNEQYF. The DNA for the CDR3 is TGTGCCATCAGTGAACGGACAGCCCTCTCAATCAACAATGAGCAGTACTTC.

The rearrangement joins TRBV4-1 to TRBJ2-4; D uncertain. The germline V gene has CDR1 MGHRA and CDR2 YSYEKL. The germline V and J ends were trimmed by 3 bases and 4 bases, with 13 bases remaining between them. This CDR3 has 15 residues. The CDR3 DNA sequence: TGCGCCAGCAGCCATACCTTTAGCTCGAAAAACATTCAGTACTTC. Encoded protein: CASSHTFSSKNIQYF.

This sequence joins TRBV6-6 and TRBJ1-5; D remains ambiguous. Germline V gives CDR1 MNHNY, CDR2 SVGAGI (reference sequence). V lost 6 bases and J lost 0, with 12 bases in between. The CDR3 sequence is 15 residues long. CDR3 bases: TGTGCCAGCAGCCCCCCGTGGGTTAGCAATCAGCCCCAGCATTTT. As protein: CASSPPWVSNQPQHF.

This clonotype was counted a few times. This chain links TRBV12-3 or TRBV12-4 with TRBJ2-1, with unresolved D. CDR3 length equals 14 residues. With 2 bases removed from V and 3 bases from J, the gap between germline ends came to 8 bases. CDR3 residues: CASSLSRFYNEQFF. The CDR3 DNA sequence: TGTGCCAGCAGTTTAAGCCGTTTCTACAATGAGCAGTTCTTC.

The rearrangement uses TRBV7-2 and TRBJ2-3; TRBD2 aligns across 7 bases. The J segment lost 5 bases and the V segment lost 2 bases, leaving 10 bases of the junction unmatched. The CDR3 is 16 residues long. From germline, CDR1 is SGHTA and CDR2 FQGNSA. The CDR3 region has the DNA TGTGCCAGCAGCTTAAGGAGCGGGGTGTCTGGAGATACGCAGTATTTT. It yields the protein CASSLRSGVSGDTQYF.

The chain recombines TRBV6-1 with TRBJ2-7, with D unclear. The CDR3 consists of 13 residues. Germline CDR1 and CDR2: MNHNS and SASEGT. Trimming shortened V by 3 bases and J by 0 bases, and 6 bases separated the two germline ends. In nucleotides, the CDR3 is TGTGCCAGCAGTGACAGGCGCTCCTACGAGCAGTACTTC. Protein product: CASSDRRSYEQYF.

This clonotype was seen only a few times. The V gene is TRBV29-1, the J gene TRBJ1-3, with D perhaps TRBD1 (5 bases). Trimming took 3 bases from V and 8 from J, leaving 14 bases between them. This CDR3 region has 13 residues. The germline V gene encodes CDR1 SQVTM and CDR2 ANQGSEA. This CDR3 is CSVELQGVDTIYF. CDR3 nucleotide sequence: TGCAGCGTTGAGTTGCAGGGAGTTGACACCATATATTTT. The whole variable domain, filled in from reference TRBV29-1 and TRBJ1-3, reads SAVISQKPSRDICQRGTSLTIQCQVDSQVTMMFWYRQQPGQSLTLIATANQGSEATYESGFVIDKFPISRPNLTFSTLTVSNMSPEDSSIYLCSVELQGVDTIYFGEGSWLTVV.

A few counts support this clonotype. The chain links TRBV20-1 to TRBJ2-1; TRBD2 aligns across 9 bases. Germline V gene data show CDR1 as DFQATT and CDR2 as SNEGSKA (reference sequence). V gave up 6 bases and J gave up 12 bases; unmatched junction bases: 12. The CDR3 sequence is 13 residues long. The CDR3, as DNA: TGCAGTGCACCCCCGACTAGCGGTGGAGTGCAGTTCTTC. As protein: CSAPPTSGGVQFF.

The chain couples TRBV4-2 to TRBJ2-3; D is unresolved. Germline V gene sequence: CDR1 LGHNA, CDR2 YNFKEQ. Trimming removed 1 base at V and 3 bases at J, with 17 bases between. The CDR3 spans 17 residues. CDR3 DNA: TGTGCCAGCAGCCAAGGGCCCCAGACGAGTACTACAGATACGCAGTATTTT. Translation: CASSQGPQTSTTDTQYF.

This clonotype was recorded a few times. This chain connects TRBV6-1 to TRBJ2-4; tentatively, D is TRBD1 (6 bases). Trimming removed 6 bases at V and 9 bases at J, with 12 bases between. CDR1 is MNHNS, CDR2 SASEGT, per germline. The CDR3 consists of 12 residues. CDR3 loop: CASRTGLGIQYF. In DNA, the CDR3 is TGTGCCAGCAGGACAGGCCTAGGCATTCAGTACTTC.

The chain is built from TRBV9 and TRBJ2-1; TRBD2 matches at 9 bases. Unmatched junction bases numbered 5, after V lost 4 bases and J lost 6 bases. Germline V gene data show CDR1 as SGDLS and CDR2 as YYNGEE. CDR3 length equals 14 residues. CDR3: CASSFGTSINEQFF. CDR3 nucleotides: TGTGCCAGCAGCTTCGGGACTAGCATCAATGAGCAGTTCTTC.

The CDR3 loop reads CATSPGRSTDTQYF. The CDR3 DNA is TGCGCCACCAGTCCCGGCCGGAGCACAGATACGCAGTATTTT. The chain recombines TRBV5-1 with TRBJ2-3; D remains unclear. Germline CDR1 is SGHRS and CDR2 is YFSETQ. The CDR3 covers 14 residues. The V and J ends lost 9 bases and 0 bases respectively, with 14 bases between them.

This clonotype was detected ten times or more. This chain's CDR3 is CASSSTGRSYNEQFF. CDR3 DNA sequence: TGTGCCAGCAGTTCGACAGGTCGCTCCTACAATGAGCAGTTCTTC. This sequence joins TRBV7-9 and TRBJ2-1; possibly TRBD1 for D (6 bases). CDR1 SEHNR and CDR2 FQNEAQ come from the germline V gene (reference sequence). The CDR3 sequence is 15 residues long. The ends were cut back, 6 bases at V and 0 bases at J, with 12 bases in the middle.

The chain recombines TRBV12-3 or TRBV12-4 with TRBJ2-7, with 7 nucleotides matching TRBD1. Trimming cost V 6 bases and J 6 bases; bases outside gene matches: 11. The CDR3 is made up of 14 amino acids. DNA of the CDR3: TGTGCCAGCAGCGTAGGGGGCGGTGGGGTCGAGCAGTACTTC. Its protein is CASSVGGGGVEQYF.

In its sample, this clonotype was seen a few times. The chain has TRBV12-3 or TRBV12-4 and TRBJ2-1; D is unclear. The germline V and J ends were trimmed by 5 bases and 9 bases, with 8 bases remaining between them. CDR3 length: 11 amino acids. In DNA, the CDR3 is TGTGCCAGCAGTGATGAGGCTGAGCAGTTCTTC. It codes for CASSDEAEQFF.

The genes are TRBV23-1 and TRBJ2-5, with 9 nucleotides matching TRBD2. TRBV23-1 is an ORF, with its function uncertain. The V segment lost 9 bases and the J segment 11 bases; nucleotides outside the gene matches: 28. This CDR3 is 18 amino acids long. The CDR3 coding sequence is TGCGCCAGTGTCAATCGTGGGCTAGCGGGGAATTTCCACAATGAGCAGTACTTC. Translation gives CASVNRGLAGNFHNEQYF.

This clonotype was recorded a few times. The chain combines TRBV20-1 with TRBJ2-7, with D perhaps matching TRBD2 (6 bases). Per the germline V gene, CDR1 is DFQATT and CDR2 is SNEGSKA (reference sequence). Deletions cut 8 bases from V and 0 bases from J, with 14 bases between. The CDR3 consists of 13 residues. The DNA of the CDR3 is TGCAGTACCGTCGCGGGGAGCTCCTACGAGCAGTACTTC. Amino acids: CSTVAGSSYEQYF.

This clonotype was counted a few times. CDR3 DNA sequence: TGTGCCAGCAGGAAAGACAGGGTTGGGTCCTACGAGCAGTACTTC. As protein: CASRKDRVGSYEQYF. The chain uses TRBV5-5 and TRBJ2-7; TRBD1 agrees at 7 bases. Germline lookup yields CDR1 SGHKS and CDR2 YYEKEE (reference sequence). J gave up 1 base and V 5 bases, and 9 bases lay outside the gene matches. This CDR3 has 15 residues.

The CDR3: CASSPLGLNTEAFF. DNA of the CDR3: TGTGCCAGCAGCCCCCTAGGCCTGAACACTGAAGCTTTCTTT. The chain uses TRBV27 and TRBJ1-1; D remains unclear. The CDR3 has 14 amino acids. Deletions cut 6 bases from V and 0 bases from J, with 11 bases between. Germline V gene lookup returns CDR1 MNHEY and CDR2 SMNVEV (reference sequence).

This clonotype was recorded only once. CDR3 in amino acids: CAISAGSTEQFF. The CDR3 DNA follows: TGTGCCATCTCAGCGGGGTCGACTGAGCAGTTCTTC. The genes are TRBV10-3 and TRBJ2-1; TRBD2 agrees at 7 bases. Germline V CDR1 and CDR2: ENHRY, SYGVKD. There are 12 residues in the CDR3. With 8 bases clipped from V and 9 bases from J, the junction kept 7 bases outside the gene matches.

The chain is built from TRBV20-1 and TRBJ2-5, with D hard to call. Between the trimmed V and J ends, which lost 2 bases and 5 bases, there was a span of 18 bases. Germline V gives CDR1 DFQATT, CDR2 SNEGSKA (reference sequence). This CDR3 has 15 amino acids. The CDR3, as DNA: TGCAGTGCTAGATCAGTAGGAGACCCAGTCGAGACCCAGTACTTC. Residues: CSARSVGDPVETQYF.

J is TRBJ2-7 and V is TRBV27; TRBD2 matches at 9 bases. CDR1 and CDR2 (germline): MNHEY, SMNVEV (reference sequence). V shed 5 bases, J shed 7 bases, and the junction held 15 bases outside the gene matches. This CDR3 has 16 residues. CDR3 protein: CASSPIAGDAYNEQYF. The DNA for the CDR3 is TGTGCCAGCAGTCCCATAGCGGGGGACGCCTACAATGAGCAGTACTTC.

This clonotype came up a few times. The rearrangement joins TRBV27 to TRBJ2-6; D is perhaps TRBD2 (5 bases). Germline V gives CDR1 MNHEY, CDR2 SMNVEV (reference sequence). Trimming took off 6 bases at V and 1 base at J, with 10 bases between the two ends. The CDR3 has 15 amino acids. CDR3 DNA: TGTGCCAGCAGCCGGGGAGTTTCTGGGGCCAACGTCCTGACTTTC. Its translation is CASSRGVSGANVLTF.

Notes on this clonotype: One junction end disagrees with the germline gene, perhaps due to a read error. The chain is built from TRBV10-3 and TRBJ2-3, with 10 bases lining up with TRBD2. Germline V gene data show CDR1 as ENHRY and CDR2 as SYGVKD. The CDR3 is 16 residues long. The CDR3 sequence: CAISEGLAVLTDTQDF. For the CDR3, the DNA is TGTGCCATCAGTGAGGGACTAGCGGTCCTCACAGATACGCAGGATTTT.